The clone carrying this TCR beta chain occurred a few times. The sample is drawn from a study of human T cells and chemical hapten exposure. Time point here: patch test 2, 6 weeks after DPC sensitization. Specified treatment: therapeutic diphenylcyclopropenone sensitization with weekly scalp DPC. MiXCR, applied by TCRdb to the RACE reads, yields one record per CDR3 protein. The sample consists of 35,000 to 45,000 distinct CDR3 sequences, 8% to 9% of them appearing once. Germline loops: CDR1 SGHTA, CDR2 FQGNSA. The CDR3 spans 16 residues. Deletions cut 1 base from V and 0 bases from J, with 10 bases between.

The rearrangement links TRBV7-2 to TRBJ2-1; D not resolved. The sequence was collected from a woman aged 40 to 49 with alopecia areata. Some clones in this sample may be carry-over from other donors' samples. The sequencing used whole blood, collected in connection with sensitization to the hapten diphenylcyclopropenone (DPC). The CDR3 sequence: CASSLVAAISYNEQFF. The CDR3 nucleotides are TGTGCCAGCAGCTTAGTGGCCGCAATCTCCTACAATGAGCAGTTCTTC. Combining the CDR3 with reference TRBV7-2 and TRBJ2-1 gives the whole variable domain GAGVSQSPSNKVTEKGKDVELRCDPISGHTALYWYRQSLGQGLEFLIYFQGNSAPDKSGLPSDRFSAERTGGSVSTLTIQRTQQEDSAVYLCASSLVAAISYNEQFFGPGTRLTVL.